This T cell receptor (beta chain) derives from a study of OX40 agonist ivuxolimab in advanced cancers. Overall study: Of the participants, approximately 36% had some prior anti-PD-1, anti-PD-L1 or anti-CTLA-4 therapy, which was allowed.

General study results and limits: Clonal expansion in partial responders at 0.1-3.0 mg/kg ranked among the lowest.

Here immunoSEQ multiplex PCR was the method, and the copy in TCRdb shows in-frame clones only, minus some. The data contain around 130,000 clones, 93% of them singletons. Regarding this clone: Its antigen remains unidentified.

The germline V gene has CDR1 SGHRS and CDR2 YFSETQ. The CDR3 consists of 16 residues. Deletions cut 2 bases from V and 0 bases from J, with 11 bases between. The clonotype comes from an adult with an advanced solid tumor such as melanoma, head and neck, liver or kidney cancer. The V call is TRBV5-1, the J call TRBJ1-4; no clear D gene. Sequencing was performed on CD4+ or CD8+ T cells sorted from blood, taken in a trial of the OX40 agonist ivuxolimab. CDR3 sequence reads: CASSLGVGATNEKLFF. The CDR3 nucleotides are TGCGCCAGCAGCTTAGGAGTTGGTGCAACTAATGAAAAACTGTTTTTT.